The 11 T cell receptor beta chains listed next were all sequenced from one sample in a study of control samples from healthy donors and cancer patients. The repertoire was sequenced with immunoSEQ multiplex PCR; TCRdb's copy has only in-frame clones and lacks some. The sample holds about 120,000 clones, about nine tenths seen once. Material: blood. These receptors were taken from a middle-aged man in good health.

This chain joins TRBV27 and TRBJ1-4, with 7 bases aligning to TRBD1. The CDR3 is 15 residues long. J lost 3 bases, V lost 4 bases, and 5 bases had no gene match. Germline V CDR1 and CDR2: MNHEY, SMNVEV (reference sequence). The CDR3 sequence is CASSSSGTANEKLFF. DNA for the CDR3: TGTGCCAGCAGTTCTTCCGGGACAGCTAATGAAAAACTGTTTTTT.

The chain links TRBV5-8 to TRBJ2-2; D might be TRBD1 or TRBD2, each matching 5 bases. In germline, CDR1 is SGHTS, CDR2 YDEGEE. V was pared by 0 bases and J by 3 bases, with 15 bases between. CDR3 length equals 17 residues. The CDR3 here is CASSLAEGLLYTGELFF. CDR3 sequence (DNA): TGTGCCAGCAGCTTGGCCGAGGGGCTACTCTACACCGGGGAGCTGTTTTTT.

The DNA for the CDR3 is TGTGCCAGCAGCCCGGGGGGCCACAGAAACACCATATATTTT. Its protein product is CASSPGGHRNTIYF. This chain uses TRBV7-2 with TRBJ1-3, with a possible D match to TRBD1 (6 bases). The CDR3 is 14 amino acids. Per the germline V gene, CDR1 is SGHTA and CDR2 is FQGNSA. Trimming pared 5 bases from V and 5 bases from J, leaving 13 bases between.

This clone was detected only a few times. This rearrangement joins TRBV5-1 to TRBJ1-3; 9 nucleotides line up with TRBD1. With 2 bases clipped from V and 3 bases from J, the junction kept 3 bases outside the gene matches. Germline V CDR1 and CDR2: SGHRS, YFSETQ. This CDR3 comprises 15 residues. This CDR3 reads CASSLQGQGGNTIYF. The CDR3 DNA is TGCGCCAGCAGCTTACAGGGACAGGGTGGAAACACCATATATTTT.

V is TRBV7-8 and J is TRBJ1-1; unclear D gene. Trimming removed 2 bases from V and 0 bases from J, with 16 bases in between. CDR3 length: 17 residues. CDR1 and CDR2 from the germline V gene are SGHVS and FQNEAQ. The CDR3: CASSLSLLKAMNTEAFF. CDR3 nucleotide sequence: TGTGCCAGCAGCTTAAGCCTATTAAAGGCAATGAACACTGAAGCTTTCTTT.

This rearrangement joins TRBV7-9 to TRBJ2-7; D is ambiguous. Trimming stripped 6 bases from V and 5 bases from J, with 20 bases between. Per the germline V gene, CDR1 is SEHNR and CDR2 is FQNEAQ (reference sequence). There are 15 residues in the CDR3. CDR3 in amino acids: CASSPTERVQNEQYF. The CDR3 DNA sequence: TGTGCCAGCAGTCCTACCGAACGGGTCCAAAACGAGCAGTACTTC.

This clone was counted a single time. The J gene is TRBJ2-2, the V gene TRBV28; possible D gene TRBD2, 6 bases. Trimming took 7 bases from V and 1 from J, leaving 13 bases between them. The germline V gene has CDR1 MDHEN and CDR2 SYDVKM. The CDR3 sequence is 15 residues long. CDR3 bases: TGTGCCAGCACCGGAGGAGGGAAGAACACCGGGGAGCTGTTTTTT. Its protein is CASTGGGKNTGELFF.

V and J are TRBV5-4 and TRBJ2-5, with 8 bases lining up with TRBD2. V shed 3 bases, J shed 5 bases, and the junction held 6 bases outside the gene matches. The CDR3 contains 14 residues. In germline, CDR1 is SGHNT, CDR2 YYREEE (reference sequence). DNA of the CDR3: TGTGCCAGCAGCTCGTATTCTAGCGGGGAGACCCAGTACTTC. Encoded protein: CASSSYSSGETQYF.

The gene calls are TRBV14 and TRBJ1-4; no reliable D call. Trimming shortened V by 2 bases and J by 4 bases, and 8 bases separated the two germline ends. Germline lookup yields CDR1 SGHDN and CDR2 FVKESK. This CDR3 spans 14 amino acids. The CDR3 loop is CASSQLLINEKLFF. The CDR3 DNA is TGTGCCAGCAGCCAATTGTTAATTAATGAAAAACTGTTTTTT.

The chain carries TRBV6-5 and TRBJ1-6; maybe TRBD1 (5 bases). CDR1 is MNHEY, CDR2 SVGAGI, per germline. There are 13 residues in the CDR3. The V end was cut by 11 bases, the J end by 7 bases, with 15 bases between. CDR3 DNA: TGTGCCTCCGGGGACCGCGGAAATTCACCCCTCCACTTT. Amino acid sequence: CASGDRGNSPLHF.

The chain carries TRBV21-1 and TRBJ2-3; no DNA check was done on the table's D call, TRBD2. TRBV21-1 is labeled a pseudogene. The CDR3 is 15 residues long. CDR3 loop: CASSRTSGGTDTQYF. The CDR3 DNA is TGTGCCAGCAGCAGGACTAGCGGGGGGACAGATACGCAGTATTTT.